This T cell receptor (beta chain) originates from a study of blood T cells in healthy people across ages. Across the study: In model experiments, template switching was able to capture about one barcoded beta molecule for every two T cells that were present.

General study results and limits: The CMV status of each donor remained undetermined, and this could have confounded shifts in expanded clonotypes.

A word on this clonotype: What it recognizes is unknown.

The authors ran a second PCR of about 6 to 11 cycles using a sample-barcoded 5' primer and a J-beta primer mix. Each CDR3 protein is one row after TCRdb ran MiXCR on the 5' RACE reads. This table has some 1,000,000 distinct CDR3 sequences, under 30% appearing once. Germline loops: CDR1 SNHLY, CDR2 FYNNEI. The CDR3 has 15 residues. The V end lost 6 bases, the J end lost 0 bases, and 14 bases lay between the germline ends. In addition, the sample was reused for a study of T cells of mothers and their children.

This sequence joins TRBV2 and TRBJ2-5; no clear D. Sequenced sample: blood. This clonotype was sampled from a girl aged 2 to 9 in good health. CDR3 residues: CASSYGGRNQETQYF. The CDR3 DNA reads TGTGCCAGCAGCTATGGCGGCAGAAACCAAGAGACCCAGTACTTC. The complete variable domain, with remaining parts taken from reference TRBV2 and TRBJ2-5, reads EPEVTQTPSHQVTQMGQEVILRCVPISNHLYFYWYRQILGQKVEFLVSFYNNEISEKSEIFDDQFSVERPDGSNFTLKIRSTKLEDSAMYFCASSYGGRNQETQYFGPGTRLLVL.